The present entry profiles one T cell receptor beta chain with its context. The source of the sample is a study of cytotoxic CD8 clonotypes in ibrutinib-treated CLL. Turning to the study itself: Per sample, productive templates averaged almost 260,000 and productive rearrangements averaged 94,082.

The assay was immunoSEQ multiplex PCR, and TCRdb's table has in-frame clones only and misses some. Of about 68,000 clones listed, approximately 70% are singletons. The clonotype originates from a human donor with chronic lymphocytic leukemia. The sample consisted of PBMCs, taken after 12 months of ibrutinib treatment.

The CDR3 is CASSPLLPGQGGDAFF. CDR3 nucleotides: TGCGCCAGCAGCCCCCTACTCCCGGGACAGGGAGGGGATGCTTTCTTT. The chain couples TRBV5-1 to TRBJ1-1; 9 nucleotides align to TRBD1. Trimming at V came to 4 bases and at J to 11 bases, leaving 18 bases not matched to a gene. Germline V lookup: CDR1 SGHRS, CDR2 YFSETQ. The CDR3 loop spans 16 amino acids.